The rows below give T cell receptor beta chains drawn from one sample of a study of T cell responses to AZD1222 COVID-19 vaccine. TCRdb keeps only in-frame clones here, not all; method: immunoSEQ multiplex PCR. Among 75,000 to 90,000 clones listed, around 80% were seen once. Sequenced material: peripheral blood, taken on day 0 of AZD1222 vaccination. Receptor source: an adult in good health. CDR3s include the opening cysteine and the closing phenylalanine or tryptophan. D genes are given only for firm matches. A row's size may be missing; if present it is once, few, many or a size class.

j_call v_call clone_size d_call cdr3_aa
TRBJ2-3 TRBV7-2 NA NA CASRSGLADTQYF
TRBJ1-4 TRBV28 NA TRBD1 CASSPGQGLGKLFF
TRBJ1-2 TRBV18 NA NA CASSPPPTGGYGYTF
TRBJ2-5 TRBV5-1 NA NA CASSWGGQLEETQYF
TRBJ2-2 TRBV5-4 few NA CASSLGRERTGELFF
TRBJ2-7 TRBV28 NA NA CASSLMYEQYF
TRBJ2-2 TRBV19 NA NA CASSLRGPTGELFF
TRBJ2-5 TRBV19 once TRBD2 CASSTKRGKETQYF
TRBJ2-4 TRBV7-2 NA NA CASSLGAGLNIQYF
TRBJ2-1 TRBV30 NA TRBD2 CAWNLPSGRRNEQFF
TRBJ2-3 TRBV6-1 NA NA CASSEVSQNTQYF
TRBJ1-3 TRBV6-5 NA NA CASRRSRRGGNTIYF
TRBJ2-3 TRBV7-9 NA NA CASSLGAAPTTDTQYF
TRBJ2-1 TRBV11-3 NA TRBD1 CASSFSGGVGNEQFF
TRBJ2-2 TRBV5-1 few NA CASSFGGHQIKSTGELFF
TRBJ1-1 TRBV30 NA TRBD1 CAWSPWDSRFEAFF
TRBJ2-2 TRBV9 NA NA CASSVGREGPRVGELFF
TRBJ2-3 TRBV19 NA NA CASSIGLVSDTQYF
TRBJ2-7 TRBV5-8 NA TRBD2 CASSLSLVPSGSYEQYF
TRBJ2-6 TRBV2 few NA CASSDPFGAGANVLTF
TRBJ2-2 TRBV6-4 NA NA CASSDSRDTGELFF
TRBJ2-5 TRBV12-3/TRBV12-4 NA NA CASARARTETQYF
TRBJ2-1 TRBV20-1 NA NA CSARGKHEQFF
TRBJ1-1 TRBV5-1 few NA CASSLERGAAFF